Shown below are 23 T cell receptor beta chains from a single sample sequenced in a study of control samples from healthy donors and cancer patients. The data were produced by immunoSEQ multiplex PCR, yet TCRdb's version contains in-frame clones alone and is incomplete. Seen in this sample are roughly 190,000 clones; the ten most common clones hold roughly 2%. What was sequenced was blood. These receptors came from a woman in her thirties in good health.

The gene calls are TRBV11-2 and TRBJ1-1; D remains ambiguous. Trimming shortened V by 2 bases and J by 2 bases, and 0 bases separated the two germline ends. This CDR3 contains 11 residues. In germline, CDR1 is SGHAT, CDR2 FQNNGV. The CDR3 protein is CASSLNTEAFF. Written as DNA, the CDR3 is TGTGCCAGCAGCTTAAACACTGAAGCTTTCTTT.

The chain uses TRBV7-2 and TRBJ2-3; D is perhaps TRBD2 (6 bases). V was trimmed by 5 bases and J by 3 bases, leaving 12 bases between them. This CDR3 comprises 14 residues. Germline V lookup: CDR1 SGHTA, CDR2 FQGNSA. The CDR3 region is CASSPRRGTDTQYF. The CDR3 nucleotides read TGTGCCAGCAGCCCCCGGCGGGGTACAGATACGCAGTATTTT.

The CDR3 loop is CASSSVFRLADTQYF. CDR3 nucleotide sequence: TGTGCCAGCAGTTCAGTGTTCAGACTAGCAGATACGCAGTATTTT. V usage is TRBV28 and J usage is TRBJ2-3; a weak D match, TRBD2 (6 bases). V was pared by 4 bases and J by 4 bases, with 15 bases between. The CDR3 consists of 15 residues. CDR1 is MDHEN, CDR2 SYDVKM, per germline.

This chain joins TRBV7-8 and TRBJ1-1; D not resolved. Per germline, CDR1 SGHVS and CDR2 FQNEAQ. CDR3 length: 13 amino acids. V gave up 1 base and J gave up 4 bases, with 7 bases separating them. CDR3 sequence (DNA): TGTGCCAGCAGCTTAGGATGGATCACTGAAGCTTTCTTT. Its protein is CASSLGWITEAFF.

The genes are TRBV7-5 and TRBJ1-5; the tabulated D call, TRBD1, remains unverified against the DNA. TRBV7-5 is recorded as a pseudogene. The CDR3 runs 18 residues. The CDR3 loop is CARSFGTGGRDSNQPQHF. CDR3 nucleotide sequence: TGTGCCAGAAGCTTTGGGACAGGGGGCAGGGATAGCAATCAGCCCCAGCATTTT.

This chain joins TRBV6-2 or TRBV6-3 and TRBJ1-6; no firm D call. Trimming stripped 3 bases from V and 6 bases from J, with 9 bases between. CDR1 MNHEY and CDR2 SVGEGT come from the germline V gene. The CDR3 runs 14 residues. The CDR3 loop reads CASSYPQTNSPLHF. CDR3 sequence (DNA): TGTGCCAGCAGTTATCCGCAGACTAATTCACCCCTCCACTTT.

V and J are TRBV20-1 and TRBJ1-2; D gene uncertain. This CDR3 is 11 amino acids long. Germline V gene lookup returns CDR1 DFQATT and CDR2 SNEGSKA (reference sequence). Deletions cut 4 bases from V and 8 bases from J, with 11 bases between. CDR3 nucleotide sequence: TGCAGTGCTAAGGGAAAGGACGGCTACACCTTC. Its protein product is CSAKGKDGYTF.

The chain joins TRBV7-9 to TRBJ1-6; D is unresolved. V was cut by 1 base and J by 7 bases, with 5 bases left in between. The CDR3 loop spans 13 amino acids. Germline CDR1 SEHNR, CDR2 FQNEAQ (reference sequence). CDR3 coding DNA: TGTGCCAGCAGCTTAGAAATCAATTCACCCCTCCACTTT. Encoded protein: CASSLEINSPLHF.

This chain joins TRBV6-6 and TRBJ2-1; D is perhaps TRBD1 (7 bases). The CDR3 loop spans 15 amino acids. V was trimmed by 2 bases and J by 3 bases, leaving 11 bases between them. The V gene's germline CDR1 is MNHNY and CDR2 SVGAGI (reference sequence). This CDR3 is CASSYGRGDYNEQFF. Here the CDR3 DNA reads TGTGCCAGCAGTTACGGCAGGGGGGACTACAATGAGCAGTTCTTC.

The rearrangement uses TRBV9 and TRBJ1-1, with TRBD1 matching over 10 bases. Germline CDR1 reads SGDLS; CDR2 reads YYNGEE. CDR3 size: 16 residues. Trimming removed 8 bases from V and 3 bases from J; junction bases left unmatched: 13. CDR3 sequence (DNA): TGTGCCAGTTCCTTGACAGGGGGCGATCGGGACACTGAAGCTTTCTTT. This codes for CASSLTGGDRDTEAFF. The complete variable domain, with remaining parts taken from reference TRBV9 and TRBJ1-1, reads DSGVTQTPKHLITATGQRVTLRCSPRSGDLSVYWYQQSLDQGLQFLIQYYNGEERAKGNILERFSAQQFPDLHSELNLSSLELGDSALYFCASSLTGGDRDTEAFFGQGTRLTVV.

The gene calls are TRBV11-2 and TRBJ1-4; no clear D gene. The length of the CDR3 is 13 residues. The V gene's germline CDR1 is SGHAT and CDR2 FQNNGV. V shed 5 bases and J shed 0 bases, with 4 bases lying between them. The CDR3 DNA is TGTGCCAGCAGCCCTGCAACTAATGAAAAACTGTTTTTT. It codes for CASSPATNEKLFF.

This sequence joins TRBV19 and TRBJ2-1; D is ambiguous. Germline V gene data show CDR1 as LNHDA and CDR2 as SQIVND (reference sequence). CDR3 length equals 11 residues. The germline V and J ends were trimmed by 6 bases and 12 bases, with 12 bases remaining between them. This CDR3 reads CASRGSRGQFF. The CDR3 DNA reads TGTGCCAGTAGAGGGTCCCGAGGGCAGTTCTTC.

This chain links TRBV4-1 with TRBJ2-2, with TRBD1 identical over 8 bases. V trimming: 1 base; J trimming: 5 bases; junction bases outside the gene matches: 9. The length of the CDR3 is 17 residues. Germline CDR1 is MGHRA and CDR2 is YSYEKL. CDR3 region: CASSQAPGQVETGELFF. The CDR3 DNA reads TGCGCCAGCAGCCAAGCTCCGGGACAGGTTGAGACCGGGGAGCTGTTTTTT.

The chain couples TRBV6-5 to TRBJ1-2; tentative D call: TRBD1 (5 bases). The germline V gene has CDR1 MNHEY and CDR2 SVGAGI. Trimming took 6 bases from V and 7 from J, leaving 18 bases between them. This CDR3 is built from 14 residues. CDR3 residues: CASSSKGTIAGYTF. CDR3 nucleotides: TGTGCCAGCAGCTCCAAGGGGACCATCGCTGGCTACACCTTC.

This sequence joins TRBV7-2 and TRBJ2-7; D might be TRBD1 (5 bases). Germline CDR1 and CDR2: SGHTA and FQGNSA. The CDR3 consists of 14 residues. Trimming shortened V by 4 bases and J by 0 bases, and 10 bases separated the two germline ends. CDR3 DNA: TGTGCCAGCAGCTGGAGACAGTCCTCCTACGAGCAGTACTTC. It translates to CASSWRQSSYEQYF.

The gene calls are TRBV6-6 and TRBJ1-3; D possibly corresponds to TRBD1 (6 bases). Trimming took 4 bases from V and 3 from J, leaving 10 bases between them. There are 14 residues in the CDR3. Germline CDR1 MNHNY, CDR2 SVGAGI (reference sequence). DNA for the CDR3: TGTGCCAGCAGTTGGGACATTTTTGGAAACACCATATATTTT. Amino acids: CASSWDIFGNTIYF.

The rearrangement uses TRBV4-2 and TRBJ1-4, with D possibly being TRBD1 (6 bases). Germline-derived CDR1 and CDR2 are LGHNA and YNFKEQ. The CDR3 consists of 16 residues. Trimming pared 5 bases from V and 6 bases from J, leaving 19 bases between. CDR3 nucleotide sequence: TGTGCCAGCAGCAATTCTTTTCGGGACACATATGAAAAACTGTTTTTT. It specifies CASSNSFRDTYEKLFF.

The chain links TRBV3-1 (or the pseudogene TRBV3-2) to TRBJ2-7, with D maybe TRBD2 (5 bases). The V end was cut by 4 bases, the J end by 4 bases, with 17 bases between. Germline CDR1 is LGHDT and CDR2 is YNNKEL (reference sequence). This CDR3 has 15 residues. The CDR3 region has the DNA TGTGCCAGCAGCCCCCTCTCGGGGAATGTGTACGAGCAGTACTTC. Its translation is CASSPLSGNVYEQYF.

The J gene is TRBJ1-1, the V gene TRBV28; D remains unclear. The germline V and J ends were trimmed by 3 bases and 1 base, with 27 bases remaining between them. Per germline, CDR1 MDHEN and CDR2 SYDVKM. This CDR3 contains 20 residues. The CDR3 region has the DNA TGTGCCAGCAGTTTGATTTTCCGTGGCAGACATGCCGTAACGAACACTGAAGCTTTCTTT. Its translation: CASSLIFRGRHAVTNTEAFF.

The CDR3 is CASRRQAANYGYTF. For the CDR3, the DNA is TGTGCCAGCAGAAGACAGGCCGCTAACTATGGCTACACCTTC. The V and J genes are TRBV28 and TRBJ1-2; a possible D gene is TRBD1 (6 bases). Germline V gene data show CDR1 as MDHEN and CDR2 as SYDVKM. The CDR3 is 14 amino acids. The V and J ends lost 6 bases and 0 bases respectively, with 11 bases between them.

The rearrangement links TRBV27 to TRBJ1-2, with D uncertain. V was clipped by 2 bases and J by 4 bases, with 14 bases between them. Germline CDR1 MNHEY, CDR2 SMNVEV (reference sequence). The CDR3 has 15 amino acids. DNA for the CDR3: TGTGCCAGCAGTTTAATCCCCACTTATATCTATGGCTACACCTTC. This codes for CASSLIPTYIYGYTF.

This chain links TRBV10-3 with TRBJ1-2; a weak D match, TRBD1 (5 bases). The germline V and J ends were trimmed by 2 bases and 2 bases, with 15 bases remaining between them. The V gene's germline CDR1 is ENHRY and CDR2 SYGVKD. The length of the CDR3 is 16 residues. The CDR3 sequence: CAISEGGGGQNYGYTF. The CDR3 nucleotides are TGTGCCATCAGTGAGGGGGGTGGTGGTCAGAACTATGGCTACACCTTC.

The chain recombines TRBV7-8 with TRBJ1-5; D is unclear. Germline-derived CDR1 and CDR2 are SGHVS and FQNEAQ. Trimming took 1 base from V and 8 from J, leaving 12 bases between them. CDR3 size: 14 residues. The CDR3 region has the DNA TGTGCCAGCAGCTTAGGGGATTCCTGGAAGCCCCAGCATTTT. The encoded protein is CASSLGDSWKPQHF.